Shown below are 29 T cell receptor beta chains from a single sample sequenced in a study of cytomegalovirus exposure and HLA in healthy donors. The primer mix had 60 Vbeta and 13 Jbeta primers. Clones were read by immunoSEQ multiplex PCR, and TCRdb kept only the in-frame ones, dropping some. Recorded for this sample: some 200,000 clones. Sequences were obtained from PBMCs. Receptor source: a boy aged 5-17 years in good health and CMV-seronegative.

The chain's CDR3 is CASRELASSETQYF. The CDR3 DNA reads TGTGCCAGCAGGGAACTGGCTAGCTCGGAGACCCAGTACTTC. The rearrangement links TRBV2 to TRBJ2-5; D perhaps matches TRBD2 (5 bases). The germline gives CDR1 SNHLY, CDR2 FYNNEI. This CDR3 comprises 14 residues. The germline V and J ends were trimmed by 6 bases and 5 bases, with 16 bases remaining between them.

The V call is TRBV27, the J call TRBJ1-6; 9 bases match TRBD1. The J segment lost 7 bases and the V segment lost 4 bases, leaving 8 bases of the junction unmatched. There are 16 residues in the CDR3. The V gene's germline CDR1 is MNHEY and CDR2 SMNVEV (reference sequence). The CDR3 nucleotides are TGTGCCAGCAGTTCGGGACAGGGAGTACAAAATTCACCCCTCCACTTT. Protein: CASSSGQGVQNSPLHF.

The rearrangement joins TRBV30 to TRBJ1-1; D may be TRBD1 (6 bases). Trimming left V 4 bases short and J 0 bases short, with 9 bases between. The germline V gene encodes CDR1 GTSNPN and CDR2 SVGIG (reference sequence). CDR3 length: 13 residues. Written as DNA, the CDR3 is TGTGCCTGGACCGGACAGATGAACACTGAAGCTTTCTTT. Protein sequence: CAWTGQMNTEAFF. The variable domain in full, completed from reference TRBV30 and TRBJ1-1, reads SQTIHQWPATLVQPVGSPLSLECTVEGTSNPNLYWYRQAAGRGLQLLFYSVGIGQISSEVPQNLSASRPQDRQFILSSKKLLLSDSGFYLCAWTGQMNTEAFFGQGTRLTVV.

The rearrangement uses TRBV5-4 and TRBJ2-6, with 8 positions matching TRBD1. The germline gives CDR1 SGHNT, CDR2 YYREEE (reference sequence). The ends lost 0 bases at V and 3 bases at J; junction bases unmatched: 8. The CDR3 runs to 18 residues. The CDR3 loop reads CASSLGPGGGNGANVLTF. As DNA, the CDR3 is TGTGCCAGCAGCTTGGGGCCAGGGGGCGGGAATGGGGCCAACGTCCTGACTTTC. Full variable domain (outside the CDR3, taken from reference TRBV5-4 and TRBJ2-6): ETGVTQSPTHLIKTRGQQVTLRCSSQSGHNTVSWYQQALGQGPQFIFQYYREEENGRGNFPPRFSGLQFPNYSSELNVNALELDDSALYLCASSLGPGGGNGANVLTFGAGSRLTVL.

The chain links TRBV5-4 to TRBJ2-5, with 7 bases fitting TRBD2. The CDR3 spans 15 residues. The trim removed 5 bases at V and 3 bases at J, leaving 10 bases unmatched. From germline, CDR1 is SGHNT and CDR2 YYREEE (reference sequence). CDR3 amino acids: CASRRLGRGKETQYF. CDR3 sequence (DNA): TGTGCCAGCAGGCGTCTAGGGCGGGGGAAAGAGACCCAGTACTTC. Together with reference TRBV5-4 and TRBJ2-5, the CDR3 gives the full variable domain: ETGVTQSPTHLIKTRGQQVTLRCSSQSGHNTVSWYQQALGQGPQFIFQYYREEENGRGNFPPRFSGLQFPNYSSELNVNALELDDSALYLCASRRLGRGKETQYFGPGTRLLVL.

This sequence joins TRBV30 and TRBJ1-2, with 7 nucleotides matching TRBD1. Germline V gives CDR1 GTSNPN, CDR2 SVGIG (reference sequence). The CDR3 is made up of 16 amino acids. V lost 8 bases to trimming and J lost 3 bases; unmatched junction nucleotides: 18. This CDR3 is CARVERTGPGYYGYTF. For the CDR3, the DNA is TGTGCCCGGGTGGAGCGGACAGGACCGGGGTACTATGGCTACACCTTC.

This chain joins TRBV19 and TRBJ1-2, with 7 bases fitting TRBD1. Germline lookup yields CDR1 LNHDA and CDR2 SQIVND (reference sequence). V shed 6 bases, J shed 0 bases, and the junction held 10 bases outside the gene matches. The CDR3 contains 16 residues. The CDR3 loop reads CASRGKGAAANYGYTF. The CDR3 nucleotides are TGTGCCAGTAGGGGCAAGGGGGCCGCGGCTAACTATGGCTACACCTTC. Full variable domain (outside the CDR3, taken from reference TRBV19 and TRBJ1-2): DGGITQSPKYLFRKEGQNVTLSCEQNLNHDAMYWYRQDPGQGLRLIYYSQIVNDFQKGDIAEGYSVSREKKESFPLTVTSAQKNPTAFYLCASRGKGAAANYGYTFGSGTRLTVV.

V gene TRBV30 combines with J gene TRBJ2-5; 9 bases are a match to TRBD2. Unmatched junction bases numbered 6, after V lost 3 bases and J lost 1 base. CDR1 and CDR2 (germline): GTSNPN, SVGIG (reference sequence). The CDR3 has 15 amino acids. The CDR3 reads CAWSEAGGPQETQYF. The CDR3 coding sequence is TGTGCCTGGAGCGAGGCGGGGGGGCCCCAAGAGACCCAGTACTTC.

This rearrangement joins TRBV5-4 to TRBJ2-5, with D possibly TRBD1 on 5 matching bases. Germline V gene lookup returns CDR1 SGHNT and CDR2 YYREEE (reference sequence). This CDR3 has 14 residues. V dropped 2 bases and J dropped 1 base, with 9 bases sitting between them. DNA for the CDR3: TGTGCCAGCAGCTTTAGGGGTAGCCAAGAGACCCAGTACTTC. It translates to CASSFRGSQETQYF.

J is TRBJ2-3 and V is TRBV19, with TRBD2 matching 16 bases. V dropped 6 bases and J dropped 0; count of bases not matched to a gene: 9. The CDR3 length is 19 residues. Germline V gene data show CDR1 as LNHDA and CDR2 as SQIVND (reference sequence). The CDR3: CASSDPGLAGGLSTDTQYF. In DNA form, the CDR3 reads TGTGCCAGTAGCGATCCGGGACTAGCGGGGGGGCTTAGCACAGATACGCAGTATTTT. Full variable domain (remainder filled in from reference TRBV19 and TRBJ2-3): DGGITQSPKYLFRKEGQNVTLSCEQNLNHDAMYWYRQDPGQGLRLIYYSQIVNDFQKGDIAEGYSVSREKKESFPLTVTSAQKNPTAFYLCASSDPGLAGGLSTDTQYFGPGTRLTVL.

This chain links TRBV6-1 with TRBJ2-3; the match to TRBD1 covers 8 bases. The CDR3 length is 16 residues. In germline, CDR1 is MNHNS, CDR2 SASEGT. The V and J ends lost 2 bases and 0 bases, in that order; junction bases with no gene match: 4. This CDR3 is CASSETGTGSTDTQYF. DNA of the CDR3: TGTGCCAGCAGTGAAACCGGGACAGGAAGCACAGATACGCAGTATTTT.

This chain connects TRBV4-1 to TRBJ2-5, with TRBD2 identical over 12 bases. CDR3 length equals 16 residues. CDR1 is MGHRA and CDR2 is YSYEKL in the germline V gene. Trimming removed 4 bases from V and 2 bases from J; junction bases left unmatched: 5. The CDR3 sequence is CASSLRLAGAQETQYF. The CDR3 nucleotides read TGCGCCAGCAGCCTAAGACTAGCGGGGGCGCAAGAGACCCAGTACTTC.

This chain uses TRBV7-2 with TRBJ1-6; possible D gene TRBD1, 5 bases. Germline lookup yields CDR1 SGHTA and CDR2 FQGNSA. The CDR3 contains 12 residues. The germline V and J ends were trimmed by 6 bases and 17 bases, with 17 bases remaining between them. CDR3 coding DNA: TGTGCCAGCAGTCGTGGGGCAGGTCAAATCCACTTT. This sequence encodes CASSRGAGQIHF.

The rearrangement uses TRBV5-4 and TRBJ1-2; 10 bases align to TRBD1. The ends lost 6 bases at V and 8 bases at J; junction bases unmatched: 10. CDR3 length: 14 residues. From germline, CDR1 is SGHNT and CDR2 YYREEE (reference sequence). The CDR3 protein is CASNPRQGAIGYTF. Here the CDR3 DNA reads TGTGCCAGCAACCCCCGACAGGGGGCAATCGGCTACACCTTC.

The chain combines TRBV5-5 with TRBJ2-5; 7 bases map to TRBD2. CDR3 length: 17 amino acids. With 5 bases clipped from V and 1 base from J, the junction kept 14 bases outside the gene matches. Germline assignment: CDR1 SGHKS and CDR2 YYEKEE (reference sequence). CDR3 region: CASSRSFWRGIQETQYF. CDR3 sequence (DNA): TGTGCCAGCAGTCGAAGCTTCTGGCGGGGGATCCAAGAGACCCAGTACTTC.

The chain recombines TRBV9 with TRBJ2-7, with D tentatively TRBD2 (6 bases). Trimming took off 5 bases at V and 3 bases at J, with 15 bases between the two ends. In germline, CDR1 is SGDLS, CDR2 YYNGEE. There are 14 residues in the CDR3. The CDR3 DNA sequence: TGTGCCAGCAGTCCAACAGTGGGGGGCTACGAGCAGTACTTC. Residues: CASSPTVGGYEQYF.

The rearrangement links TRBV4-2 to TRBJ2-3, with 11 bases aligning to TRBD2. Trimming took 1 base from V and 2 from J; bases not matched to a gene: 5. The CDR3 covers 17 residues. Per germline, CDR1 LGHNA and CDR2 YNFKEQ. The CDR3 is CASSQGPSGGSTDTQYF. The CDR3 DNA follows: TGTGCCAGCAGCCAAGGGCCTAGCGGGGGGTCCACAGATACGCAGTATTTT.

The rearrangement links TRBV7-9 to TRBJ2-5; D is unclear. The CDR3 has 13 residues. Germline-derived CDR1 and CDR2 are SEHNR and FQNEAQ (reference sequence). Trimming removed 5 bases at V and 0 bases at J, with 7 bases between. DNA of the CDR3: TGTGCCAGCAGCCCCGCGTACCAAGAGACCCAGTACTTC. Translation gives CASSPAYQETQYF.

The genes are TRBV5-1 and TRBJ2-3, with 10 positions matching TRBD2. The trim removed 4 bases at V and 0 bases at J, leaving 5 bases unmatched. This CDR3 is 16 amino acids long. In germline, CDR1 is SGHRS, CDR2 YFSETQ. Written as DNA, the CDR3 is TGCGCCAGCAGCACCAAGCGGGGGGGTAGCACAGATACGCAGTATTTT. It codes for CASSTKRGGSTDTQYF.

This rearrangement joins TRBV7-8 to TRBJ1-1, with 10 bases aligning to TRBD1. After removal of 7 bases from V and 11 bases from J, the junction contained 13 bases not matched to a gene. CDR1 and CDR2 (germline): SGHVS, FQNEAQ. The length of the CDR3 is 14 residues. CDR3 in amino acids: CASKRGTGAAVAFF. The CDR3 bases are TGTGCCAGCAAGCGTGGGACAGGGGCCGCAGTCGCTTTCTTT.

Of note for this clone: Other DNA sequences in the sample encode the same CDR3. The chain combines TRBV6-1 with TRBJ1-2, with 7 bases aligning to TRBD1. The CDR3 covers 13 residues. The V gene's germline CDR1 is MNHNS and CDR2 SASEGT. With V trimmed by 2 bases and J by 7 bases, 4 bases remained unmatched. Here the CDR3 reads CASSERGLGGYTF. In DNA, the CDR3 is TGTGCCAGCAGTGAAAGGGGGCTAGGTGGCTACACCTTC.

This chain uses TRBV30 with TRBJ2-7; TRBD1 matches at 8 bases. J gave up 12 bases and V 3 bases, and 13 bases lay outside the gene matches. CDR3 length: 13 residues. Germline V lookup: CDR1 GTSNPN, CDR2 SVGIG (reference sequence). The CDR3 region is CAWSASDRVRTYF. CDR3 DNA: TGTGCCTGGAGCGCCTCGGACAGGGTAAGGACGTACTTC.

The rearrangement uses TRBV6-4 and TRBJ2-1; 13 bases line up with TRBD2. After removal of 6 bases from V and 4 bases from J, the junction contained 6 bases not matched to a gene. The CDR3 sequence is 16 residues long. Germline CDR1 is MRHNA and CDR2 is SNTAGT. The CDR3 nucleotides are TGTGCCAGCAGCGTCGGGACTAGCGGGGATTACAATGAGCAGTTCTTC. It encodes CASSVGTSGDYNEQFF.

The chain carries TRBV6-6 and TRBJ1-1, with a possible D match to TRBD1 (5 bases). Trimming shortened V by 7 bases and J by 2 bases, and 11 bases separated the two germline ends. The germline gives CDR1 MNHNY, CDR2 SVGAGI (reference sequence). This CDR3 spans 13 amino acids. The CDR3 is CASNRIINTEAFF. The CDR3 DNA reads TGTGCCAGCAACAGGATCATTAACACTGAAGCTTTCTTT.

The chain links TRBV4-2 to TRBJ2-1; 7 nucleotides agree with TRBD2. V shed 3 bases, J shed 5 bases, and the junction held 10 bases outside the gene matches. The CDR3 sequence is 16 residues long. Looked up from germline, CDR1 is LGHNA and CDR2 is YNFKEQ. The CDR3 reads CASSQSPPGGDNEQFF. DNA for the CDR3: TGTGCCAGCAGCCAGTCTCCCCCGGGGGGAGACAATGAGCAGTTCTTC.

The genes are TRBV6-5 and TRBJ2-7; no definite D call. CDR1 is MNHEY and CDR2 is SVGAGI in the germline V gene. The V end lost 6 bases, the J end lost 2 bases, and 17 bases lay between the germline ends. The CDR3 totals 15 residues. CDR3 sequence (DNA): TGTGCCAGCAGCTCCCCAGTTCAAAATACCTACGAGCAGTACTTC. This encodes CASSSPVQNTYEQYF.

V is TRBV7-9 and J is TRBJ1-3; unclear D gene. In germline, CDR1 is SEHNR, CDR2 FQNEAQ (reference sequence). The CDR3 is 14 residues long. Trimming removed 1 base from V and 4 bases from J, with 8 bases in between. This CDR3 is CASSLGTEGNTIYF. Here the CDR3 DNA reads TGTGCCAGCAGCTTAGGAACGGAGGGAAACACCATATATTTT.

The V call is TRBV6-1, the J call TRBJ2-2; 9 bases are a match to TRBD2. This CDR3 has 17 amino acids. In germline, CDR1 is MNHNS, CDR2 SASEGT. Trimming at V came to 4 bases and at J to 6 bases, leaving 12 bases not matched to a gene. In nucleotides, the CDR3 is TGTGCCAGCAGTGTAACGCGGGGGGGCTTGTCAGCCGGGGAGCTGTTTTTT. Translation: CASSVTRGGLSAGELFF.

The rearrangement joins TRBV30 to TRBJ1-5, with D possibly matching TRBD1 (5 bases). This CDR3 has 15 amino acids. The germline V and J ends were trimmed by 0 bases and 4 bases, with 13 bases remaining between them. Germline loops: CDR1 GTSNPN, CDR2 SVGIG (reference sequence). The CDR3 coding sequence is TGTGCCTGGAGTGTACAGGAGGGACCGAATCAGCCCCAGCATTTT. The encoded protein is CAWSVQEGPNQPQHF.